Below, 18 T cell receptor beta chains from the same sample are listed, as sequenced in a study of cytomegalovirus exposure and HLA in healthy donors. This PCR relied on a set of 60 Vbeta primers and 13 Jbeta primers. Profiling relied on immunoSEQ multiplex PCR, and the TCRdb table lists in-frame clones only, not all of them. The sample contains about 120,000 clones, about three quarters of which appear only once. Sequencing input: PBMCs. The receptors derive from a woman between 40 and 55 years old in good health and CMV-seropositive.

The chain recombines TRBV5-1 with TRBJ2-2; TRBD2 agrees at 9 bases. Germline trimming cut 5 bases from V and 6 bases from J; bases unmatched to any gene: 11. This CDR3 is built from 16 residues. Germline V CDR1 and CDR2: SGHRS, YFSETQ. CDR3 protein: CASSSGLAPSSGELFF. The CDR3 DNA sequence: TGCGCCAGCAGTTCCGGACTAGCGCCTTCATCCGGGGAGCTGTTTTTT.

The chain uses TRBV7-2 and TRBJ2-3; 7 positions match TRBD2. CDR1 is SGHTA and CDR2 is FQGNSA in the germline V gene. Trimming took 6 bases from V and 5 from J; bases not matched to a gene: 8. The CDR3 is 14 amino acids. As DNA, the CDR3 is TGTGCCAGCAGGGGCGGGAGTATGGAAGATACGCAGTATTTT. Its translation: CASRGGSMEDTQYF.

V usage is TRBV19 and J usage is TRBJ1-1, with TRBD1 matching 8 bases. Germline V gene data show CDR1 as LNHDA and CDR2 as SQIVND (reference sequence). Trimming removed 3 bases from V and 7 bases from J; junction bases left unmatched: 7. There are 14 residues in the CDR3. This chain's CDR3 is CASSMARGHSEAFF. CDR3 in DNA: TGTGCCAGTAGTATGGCCAGGGGGCATAGTGAAGCTTTCTTT.

This rearrangement joins TRBV6-4 to TRBJ2-5; TRBD2 matches 10 bases. CDR1 and CDR2 (germline): MRHNA, SNTAGT. V shed 10 bases and J 6 bases; nucleotides not matched to a gene: 14. The CDR3 is 15 residues long. CDR3 nucleotides: TGTGCCACCCCGCAGCGGGGGGGCTATAAAAAGACCCAGTACTTC. This gives the protein CATPQRGGYKKTQYF.

This chain joins TRBV5-1 and TRBJ1-1; possibly TRBD1 for D (5 bases). Trimming took 4 bases from V and 3 from J, leaving 19 bases between them. Germline CDR1 SGHRS, CDR2 YFSETQ. The CDR3 runs 16 residues. CDR3 amino acids: CASSTFPGLLDTEAFF. The CDR3 DNA is TGCGCCAGCAGCACTTTTCCGGGACTCCTAGACACTGAAGCTTTCTTT.

V usage is TRBV7-2 and J usage is TRBJ2-3; 8 nucleotides agree with TRBD2. V dropped 3 bases and J dropped 3; count of bases not matched to a gene: 17. This CDR3 is built from 19 residues. The germline V gene encodes CDR1 SGHTA and CDR2 FQGNSA. The CDR3 protein is CASSFRYPREGRGTDTQYF. For the CDR3, the DNA is TGTGCCAGCAGCTTCCGTTATCCCCGGGAGGGGCGAGGGACAGATACGCAGTATTTT.

This chain connects TRBV29-1 to TRBJ2-7; 9 bases match TRBD2. In germline, CDR1 is SQVTM, CDR2 ANQGSEA. V was clipped by 4 bases and J by 3 bases; unmatched bases: 4. The CDR3 has 13 amino acids. The CDR3 loop is CSVATSGNYEQYF. CDR3 sequence (DNA): TGCAGCGTTGCGACTAGCGGAAACTACGAGCAGTACTTC.

This clone was seen ten or more times. The chain couples TRBV4-1 to TRBJ1-5; 7 positions match TRBD1. The CDR3 runs 15 residues. Germline loops: CDR1 MGHRA, CDR2 YSYEKL. The trim removed 0 bases at V and 6 bases at J, leaving 5 bases unmatched. The CDR3: CASSQDETGRQPQHF. CDR3 sequence (DNA): TGCGCCAGCAGCCAAGATGAGACAGGGCGTCAGCCCCAGCATTTT.

The V gene is TRBV6-5, the J gene TRBJ2-2, with D maybe TRBD2 (6 bases). This CDR3 has 16 residues. Germline CDR1 MNHEY, CDR2 SVGAGI. V dropped 2 bases and J dropped 8 bases, with 18 bases sitting between them. This CDR3 reads CASSYLTGLLGGELFF. The CDR3 bases are TGTGCCAGCAGTTACCTTACGGGACTCCTGGGGGGGGAGCTGTTTTTT.

The chain links TRBV6-1 to TRBJ2-3, with D perhaps matching TRBD1 (6 bases). This CDR3 is built from 14 residues. Germline CDR1 and CDR2: MNHNS and SASEGT. V lost 11 bases and J lost 3, with 18 bases in between. CDR3 amino acids: CAGGPGHLTDTQYF. The DNA for the CDR3 is TGTGCCGGTGGACCGGGACACTTAACAGATACGCAGTATTTT.

V and J are TRBV5-5 and TRBJ1-2; tentatively, D is TRBD1 (5 bases). V lost 4 bases to trimming and J lost 0 bases, with 16 bases between them. Germline CDR1 is SGHKS and CDR2 is YYEKEE (reference sequence). The CDR3 has 16 amino acids. The CDR3 region has the DNA TGTGCCAGCAGCCCCCCCTCGGGCAGGGCTAACTATGGCTACACCTTC. This sequence encodes CASSPPSGRANYGYTF.

The genes are TRBV6-5 and TRBJ2-4, with D possibly matching TRBD2 (5 bases). CDR3 length: 13 residues. Trimming cost V 6 bases and J 6 bases, with 12 bases left between them. Germline values: CDR1 MNHEY, CDR2 SVGAGI. CDR3: CASSRGEGNIQYF. In DNA form, the CDR3 reads TGTGCCAGCAGCCGGGGTGAGGGAAACATTCAGTACTTC.

The chain couples TRBV18 to TRBJ2-7; 7 nucleotides agree with TRBD1. The V gene end was trimmed by 3 bases and the J gene end by 2 bases; junction bases not matched to a gene: 4. CDR1 is KGHSH, CDR2 LQKENI, per germline. This CDR3 spans 14 amino acids. The CDR3 here is CASSPDRVTYEQYF. The CDR3 coding sequence is TGTGCCAGCTCACCTGACAGGGTTACCTACGAGCAGTACTTC.

Notes on this clone: One end of the junction does not line up with germline, which may come from a read error. This sample also contains other DNA sequences that code for the same CDR3. The J gene is TRBJ1-6, the V gene TRBV6-1, with D possibly matching TRBD1 (5 bases). Germline CDR1 is MNHNS and CDR2 is SASEGT. The CDR3 covers 16 residues. The CDR3 loop is CASSERTRDFNSPLHF. CDR3 bases: TGTGCCAGCAGTGAAAGAACCAGGGACTTTAATTCCCCCCTCCACTTT.

The chain couples TRBV20-1 to TRBJ2-1; 8 bases fit TRBD2. The germline gives CDR1 DFQATT, CDR2 SNEGSKA (reference sequence). The ends lost 5 bases at V and 10 bases at J; junction bases unmatched: 4. The CDR3 extends over 11 amino acids. The CDR3 DNA reads TGCAGTGCTCCAGTAGCGGGGGAGCAGTTCTTC. This translates into CSAPVAGEQFF.

This clone is a singleton in its sample. The CDR3 region has the DNA TGTGCCAGCAGCGTAGGAGGGCGGGGTTCCGGTACGCAGTATTTT. It encodes CASSVGGRGSGTQYF. This sequence joins TRBV9 and TRBJ2-3; TRBD2 is a possible D gene (6 bases). Trimming left V 0 bases short and J 8 bases short, with 16 bases between. The CDR3 runs 15 residues. The V gene's germline CDR1 is SGDLS and CDR2 YYNGEE.

A few counts support this clone. The V call is TRBV27, the J call TRBJ2-3; the match to TRBD2 covers 14 bases. V lost 6 bases, J lost 1 base, and 9 bases stayed unmatched. The CDR3 loop spans 18 amino acids. Germline loops: CDR1 MNHEY, CDR2 SMNVEV (reference sequence). In nucleotides, the CDR3 is TGTGCCAGCAGCAACCCGGGACTAGCGGGGGCAGGCACAGATACGCAGTATTTT. Its translation is CASSNPGLAGAGTDTQYF.

This rearrangement joins TRBV9 to TRBJ2-3, with 7 bases identical to TRBD1. The V and J ends lost 2 bases and 2 bases, in that order; junction bases with no gene match: 8. The germline V gene encodes CDR1 SGDLS and CDR2 YYNGEE. CDR3 size: 16 residues. CDR3 region: CASSVLQGLATDTQYF. CDR3 in DNA: TGTGCCAGCAGCGTTTTACAGGGGTTGGCCACAGATACGCAGTATTTT.